This passage covers 3 T cell receptor beta chains from one sample sequenced in a study of blood T cell repertoires in COVID-19. Some clones are missing from TCRdb's copy, which holds only in-frame ones; the method was immunoSEQ multiplex PCR. The data show some 120,000 clones, roughly 80% seen once. Sequenced material: peripheral blood. Receptors originate from a man between 65 and 85 years old with acute or convalescent COVID-19.

This chain joins TRBV11-2 and TRBJ2-5; 8 bases map to TRBD2. V shed 2 bases, J shed 0 bases, and the junction held 5 bases outside the gene matches. Per germline, CDR1 SGHAT and CDR2 FQNNGV. The CDR3 totals 16 residues. CDR3 DNA sequence: TGTGCCAGCAGCTTATCTAGCGGGCTGGACCAAGAGACCCAGTACTTC. Translated: CASSLSSGLDQETQYF.

Notes on this clone: Distinct nucleotide sequences in the sample also encode this CDR3. The rearrangement uses TRBV6-4 and TRBJ1-5; the D is unclear. Deletions cut 4 bases from V and 3 bases from J, with 7 bases between. The germline CDR1 and CDR2 sequences are MRHNA and SNTAGT. The CDR3 covers 13 residues. This CDR3 is CASSAESNQPQHF. In DNA, the CDR3 is TGTGCCAGCAGTGCCGAGTCCAATCAGCCCCAGCATTTT.

CDR3 nucleotide sequence: TGTGCCAGCAGCGTTGGAACTGGAGTGATGGGGAACACTGAAGCTTTCTTT. This sequence encodes CASSVGTGVMGNTEAFF. The rearrangement joins TRBV21-1 to TRBJ1-1. TRBV21-1 is termed a pseudogene. CDR3 size: 17 residues.